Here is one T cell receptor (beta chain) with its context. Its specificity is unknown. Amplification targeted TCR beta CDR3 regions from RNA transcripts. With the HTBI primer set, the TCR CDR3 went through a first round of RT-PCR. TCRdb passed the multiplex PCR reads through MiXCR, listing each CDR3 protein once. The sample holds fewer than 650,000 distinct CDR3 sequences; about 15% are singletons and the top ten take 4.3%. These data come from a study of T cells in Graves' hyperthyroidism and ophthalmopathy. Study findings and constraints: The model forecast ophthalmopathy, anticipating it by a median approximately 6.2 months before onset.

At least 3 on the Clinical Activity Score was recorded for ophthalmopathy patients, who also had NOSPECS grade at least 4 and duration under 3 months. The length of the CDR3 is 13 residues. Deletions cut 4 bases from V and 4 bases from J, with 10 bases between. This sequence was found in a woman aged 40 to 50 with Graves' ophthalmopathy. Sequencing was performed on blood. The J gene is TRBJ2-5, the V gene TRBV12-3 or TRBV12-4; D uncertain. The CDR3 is CASSSNIRETQYF. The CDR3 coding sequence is TGTGCCAGCAGTTCCAACATCCGAGAGACCCAGTACTTC.